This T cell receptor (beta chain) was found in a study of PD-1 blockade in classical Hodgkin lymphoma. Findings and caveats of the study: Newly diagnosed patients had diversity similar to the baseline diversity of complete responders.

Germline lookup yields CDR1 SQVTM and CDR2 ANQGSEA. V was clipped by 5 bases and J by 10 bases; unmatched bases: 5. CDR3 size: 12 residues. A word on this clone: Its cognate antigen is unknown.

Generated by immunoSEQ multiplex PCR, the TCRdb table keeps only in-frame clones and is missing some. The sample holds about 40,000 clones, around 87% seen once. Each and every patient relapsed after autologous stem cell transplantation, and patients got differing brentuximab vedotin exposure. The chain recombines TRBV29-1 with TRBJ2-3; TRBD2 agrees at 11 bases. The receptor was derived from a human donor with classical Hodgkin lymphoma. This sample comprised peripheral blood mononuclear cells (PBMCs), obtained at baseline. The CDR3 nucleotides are TGCAGCGTTAGTAGCGGGGGGGAGGCGCAGTATTTT. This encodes CSVSSGGEAQYF.